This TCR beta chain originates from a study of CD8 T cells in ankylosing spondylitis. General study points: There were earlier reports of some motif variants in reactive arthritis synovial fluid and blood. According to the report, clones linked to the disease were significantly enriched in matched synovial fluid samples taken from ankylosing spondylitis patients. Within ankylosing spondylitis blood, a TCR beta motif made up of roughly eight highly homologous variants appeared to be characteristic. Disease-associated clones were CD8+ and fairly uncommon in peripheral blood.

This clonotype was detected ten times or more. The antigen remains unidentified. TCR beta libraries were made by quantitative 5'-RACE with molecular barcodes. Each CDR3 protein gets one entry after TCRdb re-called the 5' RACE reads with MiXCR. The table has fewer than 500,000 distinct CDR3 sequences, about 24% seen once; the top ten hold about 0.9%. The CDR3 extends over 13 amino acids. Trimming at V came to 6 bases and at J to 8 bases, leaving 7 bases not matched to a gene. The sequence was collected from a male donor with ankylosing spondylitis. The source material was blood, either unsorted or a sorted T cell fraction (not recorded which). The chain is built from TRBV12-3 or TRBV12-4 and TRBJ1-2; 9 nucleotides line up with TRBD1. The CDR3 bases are TGTGCCAGCAGCCTTACAGGGGGCTTAGGCTACACCTTC. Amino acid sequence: CASSLTGGLGYTF.